One and the same sample provided the 19 T cell receptor beta chains below, sequenced in a study of blood T cell repertoires in COVID-19. Assay: immunoSEQ multiplex PCR; the TCRdb copy retains only in-frame clones and omits some. The table records around 300,000 clones, 80% to 90% of them present only once. The sample taken for sequencing was peripheral blood. The receptors here all came from a woman between 65 and 79 years old with acute or convalescent COVID-19.

The CDR3 DNA sequence: TGCAGCGTTCGGGACTCGTTTCTGAACACTGAAGCTTTCTTT. This gives the protein CSVRDSFLNTEAFF. This chain connects TRBV29-1 to TRBJ1-1, with a possible D match to TRBD1 (5 bases). Trimming left V 5 bases short and J 0 bases short, with 13 bases between. CDR3 length equals 14 residues. The germline V gene encodes CDR1 SQVTM and CDR2 ANQGSEA.

This clone was recorded only once. This chain connects TRBV6-5 to TRBJ2-7, with D possibly TRBD1 on 5 matching bases. V lost 9 bases and J lost 2, with 8 bases in between. CDR3 length: 11 residues. Per the germline V gene, CDR1 is MNHEY and CDR2 is SVGAGI. CDR3 amino acids: CASGATYEQYF. Here the CDR3 DNA reads TGTGCCAGTGGGGCGACCTACGAGCAGTACTTC.

This clone has at least ten counts. The chain has TRBV2 and TRBJ1-1; D gene uncertain. This CDR3 is 8 amino acids long. CDR1 and CDR2 from the germline V gene are SNHLY and FYNNEI. Trimming took off 8 bases at V and 14 bases at J, with 9 bases between the two ends. CDR3 sequence: CASGHNFF. The CDR3 region has the DNA TGTGCCAGCGGGCACAACTTCTTT.

The rearrangement joins TRBV18 to TRBJ1-1; no firm D call. There are 17 residues in the CDR3. V was cut by 6 bases and J by 3 bases, with 23 bases left in between. Germline values: CDR1 KGHSH, CDR2 LQKENI. As DNA, the CDR3 is TGTGCCAGCTCCGACACCAACCCCTCCGGGAGTTACACTGAAGCTTTCTTT. Its translation: CASSDTNPSGSYTEAFF.

The gene calls are TRBV30 and TRBJ1-2; D is ambiguous. The V end was cut by 4 bases, the J end by 4 bases, with 19 bases between. The CDR3 length is 15 residues. Germline V gene data show CDR1 as GTSNPN and CDR2 as SVGIG (reference sequence). The CDR3 loop is CAWTEGRSVGYGYTF. CDR3 DNA: TGTGCCTGGACGGAGGGTAGGAGCGTCGGCTATGGCTACACCTTC.

Notes on this clone: A junction end diverges from the germline sequence, so it may reflect a read error. The J gene is TRBJ2-6, the V gene TRBV7-7; TRBD2 matches at 7 bases. The CDR3 loop spans 15 amino acids. Germline assignment: CDR1 SSHAT and CDR2 FNYEAQ (reference sequence). The CDR3 bases are TGTGCTAGCAGCTCCGGGGGGACTGGGGCCAACGTCCTGACTTTC. It translates to CASSSGGTGANVLTF.

This clone has only a few counts. CDR3 in amino acids: CASSYKRGPYEQYF. DNA of the CDR3: TGTGCCAGCAGTTACAAAAGGGGTCCCTACGAGCAGTACTTC. The rearrangement links TRBV27 to TRBJ2-7; TRBD1 might be the D (5 bases). With 4 bases removed from V and 2 bases from J, the gap between germline ends came to 12 bases. The CDR3 length is 14 residues. CDR1 and CDR2 (germline): MNHEY, SMNVEV (reference sequence).

The J gene is TRBJ2-3, the V gene TRBV4-2, with 9 bases matching TRBD2. This CDR3 has 16 residues. Germline trimming cut 3 bases from V and 0 bases from J; bases unmatched to any gene: 4. Germline CDR1 reads LGHNA; CDR2 reads YNFKEQ. The DNA for the CDR3 is TGTGCCAGCAGCCATAGTAGCGGGGGTAGCACAGATACGCAGTATTTT. Protein product: CASSHSSGGSTDTQYF.

This clone was found once. CDR3 region: CASSPGREDGNTIYF. CDR3 bases: TGTGCCAGCTCACCCGGCAGGGAGGATGGAAACACCATATATTTT. The rearrangement uses TRBV18 and TRBJ1-3; TRBD1 might be the D (5 bases). Germline CDR1 and CDR2: KGHSH and LQKENI. Trimming took 3 bases from V and 3 from J, leaving 12 bases between them. This CDR3 is 15 amino acids long.

The gene calls are TRBV6-1 and TRBJ1-2, with TRBD1 matching 7 bases. CDR3 length equals 16 residues. V was pared by 4 bases and J by 4 bases, with 12 bases of the junction left unmatched. Germline CDR1 MNHNS, CDR2 SASEGT. CDR3 in amino acids: CASSGWDRSTIYGYTF. CDR3 in DNA: TGTGCCAGCAGTGGGTGGGACAGATCCACGATCTATGGCTACACCTTC.

V gene TRBV30 combines with J gene TRBJ1-1; D might be TRBD1 (5 bases). The germline gives CDR1 GTSNPN, CDR2 SVGIG (reference sequence). V dropped 4 bases and J dropped 3 bases, with 12 bases sitting between them. CDR3 length equals 13 residues. The chain's CDR3 is CAWTRQLDTEAFF. The CDR3, as DNA: TGTGCCTGGACTAGACAGCTCGACACTGAAGCTTTCTTT.

This rearrangement joins TRBV27 to TRBJ1-4; D not resolved. This CDR3 region has 17 residues. Germline CDR1 MNHEY, CDR2 SMNVEV (reference sequence). V shed 2 bases and J shed 0 bases, with 13 bases lying between them. CDR3 DNA: TGTGCCAGCAGTTTAAATGGGTGGGGAGCAACTAATGAAAAACTGTTTTTT. It specifies CASSLNGWGATNEKLFF.

This clone showed up just a few times. The chain's CDR3 is CARRPGQGVPSSYEQYF. CDR3 in DNA: TGCGCCAGGAGACCGGGACAGGGGGTCCCCAGCTCCTACGAGCAGTACTTC. The chain employs TRBV10-1 and TRBJ2-7; 11 bases agree with TRBD1. The CDR3 totals 17 residues. V shed 9 bases, J shed 0 bases, and the junction held 13 bases outside the gene matches. CDR1 and CDR2 (germline): WNHNN, SYGVQD (reference sequence).

The chain recombines TRBV18 with TRBJ1-2; possible D gene TRBD1, 6 bases. Germline CDR1 reads KGHSH; CDR2 reads LQKENI. The CDR3 runs 12 residues. Trimming took 6 bases from V and 7 from J, leaving 12 bases between them. For the CDR3, the DNA is TGTGCCAGCTCCGACCTGGGGGCTGGCTACACCTTC. Its protein product is CASSDLGAGYTF.

V is TRBV6-5 and J is TRBJ1-1; D is perhaps TRBD1 (6 bases). The V and J ends lost 0 bases and 5 bases respectively, with 7 bases between them. The CDR3 has 13 residues. Looked up from germline, CDR1 is MNHEY and CDR2 is SVGAGI. The DNA for the CDR3 is TGTGCCAGCAGTTACTCAGGGGGAACTGAAGCTTTCTTT. It yields the protein CASSYSGGTEAFF.

The chain recombines TRBV18 with TRBJ1-1; unclear D gene. Trimming took 1 base from V and 4 from J, leaving 10 bases between them. The CDR3 has 14 amino acids. CDR1 and CDR2 (germline): KGHSH, LQKENI. The CDR3 DNA follows: TGTGCCAGCTCACCACAGCAGGACTCCACTGAAGCTTTCTTT. Translated: CASSPQQDSTEAFF.

The sample holds one count of this clone. V usage is TRBV7-9 and J usage is TRBJ1-4, with D possibly TRBD1 on 5 matching bases. V lost 5 bases and J 8 bases, leaving 15 bases between the germline ends. The CDR3 covers 14 residues. The germline CDR1 and CDR2 sequences are SEHNR and FQNEAQ (reference sequence). In nucleotides, the CDR3 is TGTGCCAGCAGCCCACAGGTACTTGAAGAAAAACTGTTTTTT. Translating it yields CASSPQVLEEKLFF.

This sequence joins TRBV7-2 and TRBJ2-5; 7 nucleotides align to TRBD2. Germline trimming cut 6 bases from V and 2 bases from J; bases unmatched to any gene: 12. The length of the CDR3 is 16 residues. The germline V gene has CDR1 SGHTA and CDR2 FQGNSA. The CDR3 sequence is CASRKLRVSGQETQYF. The CDR3 nucleotides read TGTGCCAGCAGAAAACTAAGGGTTAGCGGGCAAGAGACCCAGTACTTC. Full variable domain (outside the CDR3, taken from reference TRBV7-2 and TRBJ2-5): GAGVSQSPSNKVTEKGKDVELRCDPISGHTALYWYRQSLGQGLEFLIYFQGNSAPDKSGLPSDRFSAERTGGSVSTLTIQRTQQEDSAVYLCASRKLRVSGQETQYFGPGTRLLVL.

The chain is built from TRBV6-6 and TRBJ1-2; TRBD1 aligns across 7 bases. Trimming removed 2 bases from V and 7 bases from J; junction bases left unmatched: 10. Germline CDR1 is MNHNY and CDR2 is SVGAGI (reference sequence). This CDR3 contains 15 residues. In DNA form, the CDR3 reads TGTGCCAGCAGTTACGGTGACAGGGTACGCTCTGGCTACACCTTC. This sequence encodes CASSYGDRVRSGYTF.